These 9 T cell receptor beta chains originate from one sample sequenced in a study of Tregs in tolerant kidney transplant recipients. Related graft donors supplied nonmyeloablative bone marrow transplants, and mixed chimerism was transient. Measured with immunoSEQ multiplex PCR; TCRdb has only the in-frame clones, and not every one. The table lists 80,000 or so clones, 91% of them singletons. Sequenced material: CD4+ T cells from blood (PBMCs), taken 24 months after the transplant. All receptors derive from a human patient who received a combined kidney and bone marrow transplant. Part of the T cell pool may stem from the graft donor.

The J gene is TRBJ1-4, the V gene TRBV18; maybe TRBD1 (5 bases). CDR3 length: 15 residues. Germline V CDR1 and CDR2: KGHSH, LQKENI. The V gene lost 3 bases and the J gene lost 5 bases, with 13 bases spanning the gap. The CDR3 bases are TGTGCCAGCTCACCCTTTACAGGAAGGAATGAAAAACTGTTTTTT. Amino acid sequence: CASSPFTGRNEKLFF.

The chain couples TRBV14 to TRBJ2-1; 10 bases align to TRBD2. J was trimmed by 0 bases and V by 4 bases; bases with no gene match: 12. CDR3 length equals 19 residues. Germline-derived CDR1 and CDR2 are SGHDN and FVKESK. The CDR3 region is CASSPTLAGDSSSYNEQFF. In DNA form, the CDR3 reads TGTGCCAGCAGCCCCACCCTAGCGGGAGATTCCTCCTCCTACAATGAGCAGTTCTTC.

This chain's CDR3 is CASSTGHSSYNEQFF. The CDR3 DNA is TGTGCCAGCAGCACGGGACACAGCTCCTACAATGAGCAGTTCTTC. The genes are TRBV7-7 and TRBJ2-1, with D maybe TRBD1 (6 bases). This CDR3 has 15 amino acids. Trimming took 5 bases from V and 0 from J, leaving 11 bases between them. The germline CDR1 and CDR2 sequences are SSHAT and FNYEAQ (reference sequence).

This clone was seen more than once but under ten times. This chain connects TRBV19 to TRBJ1-3; 7 bases match TRBD1. Per germline, CDR1 LNHDA and CDR2 SQIVND (reference sequence). CDR3 length: 16 amino acids. With 3 bases clipped from V and 0 bases from J, the junction kept 5 bases outside the gene matches. CDR3 DNA sequence: TGTGCCAGTAGTATTCAGGGGGTTAGCTCTGGAAACACCATATATTTT. Protein sequence: CASSIQGVSSGNTIYF.

V usage is TRBV18 and J usage is TRBJ2-7; D is perhaps TRBD2 (5 bases). Germline CDR1 KGHSH, CDR2 LQKENI. V dropped 1 base and J dropped 2 bases, with 12 bases sitting between them. The CDR3 is made up of 15 amino acids. The CDR3 nucleotides are TGTGCCAGCTCACCACTCGAGGGTATGACCTACGAGCAGTACTTC. Protein: CASSPLEGMTYEQYF.

This clone was seen just once. As DNA, the CDR3 is TGTGCCAGCGACCTGGGCGGGAGCTCCTACAATGAGCAGTTCTTC. The encoded protein is CASDLGGSSYNEQFF. The chain joins TRBV7-9 to TRBJ2-1; 7 bases are a match to TRBD2. Losses at the gene ends were 8 bases for V and 0 bases for J; bases not matched to a gene: 7. Germline assignment: CDR1 SEHNR and CDR2 FQNEAQ (reference sequence). The CDR3 extends over 15 amino acids. Looking up the rest from reference TRBV7-9 and TRBJ2-1 gives the full variable domain: DTGVSQNPRHKITKRGQNVTFRCDPISEHNRLYWYRQTLGQGPEFLTYFQNEAQLEKSRLLSDRFSAERPKGSFSTLEIQRTEQGDSAMYLCASDLGGSSYNEQFFGPGTRLTVL.

The V and J genes are TRBV30 and TRBJ2-1; weak D call: TRBD2 (5 bases). This CDR3 spans 16 amino acids. Germline V gives CDR1 GTSNPN, CDR2 SVGIG (reference sequence). V was trimmed by 0 bases and J by 8 bases, leaving 20 bases between them. The CDR3 coding sequence is TGTGCCTGGAGTGTACGGCCTAGCTCCCGTATTGATGAGCAGTTCTTC. Protein: CAWSVRPSSRIDEQFF.

The chain links TRBV7-2 to TRBJ2-7; 9 bases align to TRBD2. V lost 1 base, J lost 0 bases, and 10 bases stayed unmatched. Germline V gene lookup returns CDR1 SGHTA and CDR2 FQGNSA. The CDR3 totals 18 residues. The CDR3 region is CASSLVGSGSSISYEQYF. The CDR3 nucleotides are TGTGCCAGCAGCTTAGTGGGTAGCGGGAGTTCCATCTCCTACGAGCAGTACTTC.

The gene calls are TRBV19 and TRBJ2-7; 7 nucleotides align to TRBD1. After removal of 6 bases from V and 3 bases from J, the junction contained 8 bases not matched to a gene. CDR3 length equals 14 residues. Germline V gene sequence: CDR1 LNHDA, CDR2 SQIVND (reference sequence). DNA of the CDR3: TGTGCCAGTAGCCACGGACAGGCGAACTACGAGCAGTACTTC. This sequence encodes CASSHGQANYEQYF. Based on the CDR3 plus reference TRBV19 and TRBJ2-7, the full variable domain is DGGITQSPKYLFRKEGQNVTLSCEQNLNHDAMYWYRQDPGQGLRLIYYSQIVNDFQKGDIAEGYSVSREKKESFPLTVTSAQKNPTAFYLCASSHGQANYEQYFGPGTRLTVT.